Given below is one T cell receptor (beta chain) in context. Its cognate antigen is unknown. These data originate in a study of glioma-infiltrating T cells. Study results and caveats: Tissue-blood divergence was below expectation in non-neoplastic patients, above in gliomas.

The germline V gene has CDR1 LNHDA and CDR2 SQIVND (reference sequence). This CDR3 spans 15 amino acids. Deletions cut 6 bases from V and 5 bases from J, with 17 bases between. TCR alpha and beta CDR3 regions were amplified from RNA using iRepertoire nested multiplex PCR. TCRdb re-called the multiplex PCR reads through MiXCR, storing one row per CDR3 protein. The sample includes tens of thousands of distinct CDR3 sequences, under 30% of them seen just once. The sequenced sample consisted of glioma tissue, nonneoplastic brain tissue, or PBMCs (not recorded which). This clonotype was obtained from a human donor with low-grade glioma or glioblastoma, undergoing nonglioma brain surgery, or in good health (not recorded which). The chain joins TRBV19 to TRBJ2-1; no reliable D call. The CDR3 spells CASSKLGNTHNEQFF. CDR3 in DNA: TGTGCCAGTAGCAAGCTAGGGAATACCCACAATGAGCAGTTCTTC.